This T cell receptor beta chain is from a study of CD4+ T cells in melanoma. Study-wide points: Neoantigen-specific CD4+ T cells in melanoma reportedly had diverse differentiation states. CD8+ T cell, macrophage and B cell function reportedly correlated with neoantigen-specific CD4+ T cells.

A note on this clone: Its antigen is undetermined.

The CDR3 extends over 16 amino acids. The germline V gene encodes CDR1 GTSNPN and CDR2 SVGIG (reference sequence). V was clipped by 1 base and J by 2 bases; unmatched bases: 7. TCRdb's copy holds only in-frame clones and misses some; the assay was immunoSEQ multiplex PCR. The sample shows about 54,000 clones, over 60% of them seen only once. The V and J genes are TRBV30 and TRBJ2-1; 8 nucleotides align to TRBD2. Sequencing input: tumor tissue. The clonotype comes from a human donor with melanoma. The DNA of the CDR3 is TGTGCCTGGAGTGGGGAGCGGGGGCGACCCTACAATGAGCAGTTCTTC. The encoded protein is CAWSGERGRPYNEQFF.